What follows describes a single TCR beta chain. This entry belongs to a study of HIV-infected patients and healthy controls. TCRdb used MiXCR to reprocess the 5' RACE reads, holding one entry per CDR3 protein. Among approximately 67,000 distinct CDR3 sequences listed, approximately 16% were seen once. V gave up 3 bases and J gave up 4 bases, with 13 bases separating them. In germline, CDR1 is SQVTM, CDR2 ANQGSEA. The CDR3 loop spans 14 amino acids. The J gene is TRBJ2-1, the V gene TRBV29-1; D gene ambiguous. Input material: CD4+ T cells from blood. This TCR was sampled from a human donor in good health. Written as DNA, the CDR3 is TGCAGCGTTGATTTGGCCTCTAGGTACAATGAGCAGTTCTTC. This encodes CSVDLASRYNEQFF.